Only a few counts were recorded for the clone carrying this T cell receptor (beta chain). Antigen: not known. CD4+ T cell isolation took place after 10 days of culture. Infection with SARS-CoV-2 occurred in the person between March and December 2020, and PCR confirmed it. Two doses of either BNT162b2 or mRNA-1273 were given to each participant. Data came from immunoSEQ multiplex PCR; TCRdb stores just in-frame clones and leaves some out. The data contain about 50,000 clones, around 70% of them singletons. This sample stems from a study of vaccination effects on CD4 cells after COVID-19. Overall study: Post-vaccine specimens arrived a median 72 days past the second dose. Each well held 1.5 million to 2 million PBMC cultured with around 9 ug/ml peptides and 9.5 to 10 IU/ml IL-2.

Germline values: CDR1 SGHRS, CDR2 YFSETQ. CDR3 size: 13 residues. The V end was cut by 8 bases, the J end by 7 bases, with 18 bases between. Study conclusions and caveats: Small numbers of convalescent patients limited the study. It also lacked early post-infection timepoints. Whether induced by infection or by vaccine, clones showed marked clonal contraction late after vaccination.

This sequence originates from a human donor who had a prior SARS-CoV-2 infection. The chain recombines TRBV5-1 with TRBJ1-2, with D hard to call. The sequenced sample was CD4+ T cells from PBMCs cultured without peptide, obtained after COVID-19 vaccination. The CDR3 DNA reads TGCGCCAGTACTGACCCGGGAATAGGTGGCTACACCTTC. Encoded protein: CASTDPGIGGYTF.